Listed here are 16 T cell receptor beta chains from one sample, sequenced in a study of T-cell memory formation after mild COVID-19. TCRdb re-called the 5' RACE reads with MiXCR, one entry per CDR3 protein. Found here are 250,000 to 350,000 distinct CDR3 sequences, more than 15% of them singletons; the top ten hold roughly 20%. Source material: PBMCs or a T cell subset sorted from them (not recorded which). The origin of the receptors is a man between 18 and 29 years old who had mild COVID-19 (a few samples of this study predate the infection). Cell type and time point are not known.

The gene calls are TRBV12-3 or TRBV12-4 and TRBJ1-2; D is possibly TRBD1 (6 bases). V shed 6 bases and J shed 2 bases, with 10 bases lying between them. CDR3 length: 13 amino acids. CDR3 nucleotide sequence: TGTGCCAGCAGACTACAGGGCAACTATGGCTACACCTTC. Its protein product is CASRLQGNYGYTF.

V and J are TRBV5-1 and TRBJ2-5, with D possibly matching TRBD2 (6 bases). Germline V gives CDR1 SGHRS, CDR2 YFSETQ. Trimming stripped 2 bases from V and 5 bases from J, with 16 bases between. The CDR3 has 15 amino acids. CDR3 sequence reads: CASSFTPGTRETQYF. CDR3 in DNA: TGCGCCAGCAGCTTCACTCCCGGGACTCGGGAGACCCAGTACTTC.

The chain links TRBV10-1 to TRBJ2-5; D might be TRBD2 (7 bases). Germline values: CDR1 WNHNN, CDR2 SYGVQD (reference sequence). CDR3 length: 17 amino acids. Trimming took 1 base from V and 5 from J, leaving 20 bases between them. The CDR3 spells CASSELAGAGIRETQYF. The DNA of the CDR3 is TGCGCCAGCAGTGAGTTGGCGGGGGCAGGGATCCGGGAGACCCAGTACTTC.

The chain recombines TRBV4-1 with TRBJ2-1, with 14 bases identical to TRBD2. Germline V gives CDR1 MGHRA, CDR2 YSYEKL. CDR3 size: 19 residues. The J segment lost 0 bases and the V segment lost 3 bases, leaving 7 bases of the junction unmatched. CDR3 sequence reads: CASSHLGLAGVYSYNEQFF. The CDR3 region has the DNA TGCGCCAGCAGCCACTTGGGACTAGCGGGGGTTTACTCCTACAATGAGCAGTTCTTC.

The V and J genes are TRBV9 and TRBJ1-3, with D possibly being TRBD1 (6 bases). The CDR3 has 15 amino acids. Germline V lookup: CDR1 SGDLS, CDR2 YYNGEE. V was pared by 4 bases and J by 0 bases, with 11 bases between. CDR3 bases: TGTGCCAGCAGCACACAGGGTATCTCTGGAAACACCATATATTTT. Its translation is CASSTQGISGNTIYF.

This clonotype was seen only a few times. J is TRBJ2-2 and V is TRBV10-2; D is possibly TRBD1 or TRBD2 (6 bases each). The CDR3 contains 15 residues. Germline V CDR1 and CDR2: WSHSY, SAAADI. The germline V and J ends were trimmed by 8 bases and 7 bases, with 20 bases remaining between them. The CDR3, as DNA: TGCGCCAGCTTATTCCGAGGGGGGCCCGGCGGGGAGCTGTTTTTT. As protein: CASLFRGGPGGELFF.

The V gene is TRBV4-3, the J gene TRBJ2-7, with 7 bases that match TRBD1. This CDR3 region has 13 residues. V dropped 5 bases and J dropped 5; count of bases not matched to a gene: 6. In germline, CDR1 is LGHNA, CDR2 YSLEER. CDR3 sequence (DNA): TGCGCCAGCAGCTACAGACAGGGTAACGAGCAGTACTTC. The encoded protein is CASSYRQGNEQYF.

The chain uses TRBV5-1 and TRBJ1-1, with D unresolved. V shed 0 bases and J shed 2 bases, with 8 bases lying between them. The CDR3 runs to 14 residues. The germline V gene has CDR1 SGHRS and CDR2 YFSETQ. The DNA of the CDR3 is TGCGCCAGCAGCTTGGCCCTCGAAAACACTGAAGCTTTCTTT. It translates to CASSLALENTEAFF.

V gene TRBV12-3 or TRBV12-4 combines with J gene TRBJ1-1; D is unclear. Trimming removed 6 bases at V and 8 bases at J, with 16 bases between. This CDR3 region has 13 residues. CDR3 residues: CASSLGILREAFF. The CDR3 DNA reads TGTGCCAGCAGCCTCGGGATCCTGAGGGAAGCTTTCTTT.

In its sample, this clonotype was seen a few times. The chain couples TRBV2 to TRBJ1-6; unclear D gene. This CDR3 spans 15 amino acids. Germline lookup yields CDR1 SNHLY and CDR2 FYNNEI. V was shortened by 2 bases and J by 4 bases, with 9 bases between the two germline ends. CDR3 coding DNA: TGTGCCAGCAGTGAATCTGGCCAGTATAATTCACCCCTCCACTTT. It translates to CASSESGQYNSPLHF.

This clonotype has a handful of counts. This chain links TRBV5-5 with TRBJ1-5; a possible D gene is TRBD1 (5 bases). Germline loops: CDR1 SGHKS, CDR2 YYEKEE (reference sequence). The CDR3 runs 14 residues. V lost 4 bases to trimming and J lost 5 bases, with 13 bases between them. CDR3 DNA sequence: TGTGCCAGCAGCCCCCAGGGTTCCTATCAGCCCCAGCATTTT. Translated, it gives CASSPQGSYQPQHF.

The V gene is TRBV7-8, the J gene TRBJ1-3, with D maybe TRBD1 (5 bases). CDR1 is SGHVS and CDR2 is FQNEAQ in the germline V gene. The CDR3 has 15 amino acids. The V end was cut by 5 bases, the J end by 0 bases, with 11 bases between. The CDR3 nucleotides read TGTGCCAGCAGCGTGGGACCCAGCTCTGGAAACACCATATATTTT. Protein: CASSVGPSSGNTIYF.

The sample holds a few counts of this clonotype. The J gene is TRBJ2-4, the V gene TRBV20-1; tentative D call: TRBD1 (6 bases). CDR1 DFQATT and CDR2 SNEGSKA come from the germline V gene (reference sequence). This CDR3 has 13 amino acids. Trimming shortened V by 2 bases and J by 8 bases, and 13 bases separated the two germline ends. CDR3 DNA: TGCAGTGCTAGATGGCAGGGGCAGGACATTCAGTACTTC. It encodes CSARWQGQDIQYF.

In its sample, this clonotype was seen a few times. The chain links TRBV19 to TRBJ1-4, with a weak D call TRBD1 (5 bases). From germline, CDR1 is LNHDA and CDR2 SQIVND (reference sequence). The CDR3 sequence is 13 residues long. The V gene lost 3 bases and the J gene lost 8 bases, with 10 bases spanning the gap. The CDR3 bases are TGTGCCAGTAGTATGGGGCAAATCGAAAAACTGTTTTTT. The encoded protein is CASSMGQIEKLFF.

This clonotype turned up a few times. This chain uses TRBV4-3 with TRBJ2-1, with D unresolved. V lost 0 bases and J lost 6, with 15 bases in between. CDR3 size: 16 residues. Germline loops: CDR1 LGHNA, CDR2 YSLEER. In DNA form, the CDR3 reads TGCGCCAGCAGCCAAGATTGGCAACCGGGTCCCAATGAGCAGTTCTTC. Translation gives CASSQDWQPGPNEQFF.

This chain links TRBV7-2 with TRBJ2-5; TRBD1 or TRBD2 may be the D gene (6 bases each). Trimming took off 5 bases at V and 5 bases at J, with 15 bases between the two ends. CDR1 and CDR2 from the germline V gene are SGHTA and FQGNSA. The CDR3 contains 14 residues. The CDR3 DNA reads as TGTGCCAGCAGCGCCCACAGGGCGGGGGAGACCCAGTACTTC. Translation: CASSAHRAGETQYF.